The clone carrying this T cell receptor (beta chain) appeared a few times. Trimming cost V 8 bases and J 7 bases; bases outside gene matches: 5. Germline V gene sequence: CDR1 SNHLY, CDR2 FYNNEI. This CDR3 spans 13 amino acids. The sample is drawn from a study of control samples from healthy donors and cancer patients. Repertoires were generated with immunoSEQ multiplex PCR, while TCRdb's copy carries only in-frame clones and drops some. The sample yields over 15,000 clones, approximately 78% seen once. Input material: PBMCs. This clonotype was sampled from a man older than 75 with head and neck cancer. J is TRBJ1-6 and V is TRBV2, with TRBD1 matching over 7 bases. CDR3 loop: CASCGQENSPLHF. For the CDR3, the DNA is TGTGCCAGCTGCGGACAGGAGAATTCACCCCTCCACTTT.